The clone carrying this T cell receptor beta chain was counted a few times. Its antigen is unknown. V lost 4 bases and J 7 bases, leaving 14 bases between the germline ends. This CDR3 has 12 residues. Germline values: CDR1 SQVTM, CDR2 ANQGSEA. A universal primer site was created by template switching, with the cDNA bearing unique molecular identifiers. TCRdb re-called the 5' RACE reads through MiXCR, storing one row per CDR3 protein. The sample comprises approximately 240,000 distinct CDR3 sequences, 11% to 15% of which are singletons, and 8.8% rests with the top ten. These data are taken from a study of identical twins. General study findings and limits: Twin pairs had excess sharing that was weaker in beta out-of-frame sequences. Insertions ran lower in abundant cord blood beta clonotypes, though not in memory repertoires. The analysis was cross-sectional rather than longitudinal within donors.

The rearrangement links TRBV29-1 to TRBJ2-7; D remains ambiguous. Sequenced sample: memory (CD45RO+) T cells sorted from blood. The TCR was taken from a woman under 30 in good health. CDR3 sequence: CSVGSGSLEQYF. The CDR3, as DNA: TGCAGCGTTGGGTCCGGCTCTTTAGAGCAGTACTTC.